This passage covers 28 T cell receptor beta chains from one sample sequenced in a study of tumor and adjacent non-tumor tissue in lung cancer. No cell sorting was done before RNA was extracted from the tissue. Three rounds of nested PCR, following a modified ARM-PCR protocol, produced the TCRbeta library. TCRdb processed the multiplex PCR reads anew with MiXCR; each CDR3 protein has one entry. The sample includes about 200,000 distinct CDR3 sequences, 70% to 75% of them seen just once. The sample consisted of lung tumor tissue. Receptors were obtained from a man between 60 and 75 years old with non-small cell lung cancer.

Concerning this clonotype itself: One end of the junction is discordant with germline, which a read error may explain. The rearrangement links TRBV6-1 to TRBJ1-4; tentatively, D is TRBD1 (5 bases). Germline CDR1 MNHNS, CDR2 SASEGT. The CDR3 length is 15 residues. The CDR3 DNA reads TGTACCAGCGGAACGATAGGGGCAGGAAGCGGAAAACTGTTTTTT. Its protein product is CTSGTIGAGSGKLFF.

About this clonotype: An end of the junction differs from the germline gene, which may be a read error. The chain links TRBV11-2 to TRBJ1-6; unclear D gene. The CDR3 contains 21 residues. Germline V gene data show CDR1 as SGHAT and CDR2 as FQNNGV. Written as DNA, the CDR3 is TGTGCCAGCAGCTTATTACCCCCCTCTAGTTTAGGCGATTCATATAACTCACCCCTCCACTTT. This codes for CASSLLPPSSLGDSYNSPLHF. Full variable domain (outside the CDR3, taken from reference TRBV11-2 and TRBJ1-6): EAGVAQSPRYKIIEKRQSVAFWCNPISGHATLYWYQQILGQGPKLLIQFQNNGVVDDSQLPKDRFSAERLKGVDSTLKIQPAKLEDSAVYLCASSLLPPSSLGDSYNSPLHFGNGTRLTVT.

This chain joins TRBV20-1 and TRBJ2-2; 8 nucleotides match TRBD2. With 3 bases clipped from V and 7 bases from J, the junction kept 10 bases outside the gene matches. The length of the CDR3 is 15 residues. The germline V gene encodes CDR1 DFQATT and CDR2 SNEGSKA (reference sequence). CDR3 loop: CSASGNGRVGGELFF. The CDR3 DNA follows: TGCAGTGCTAGTGGGAACGGGAGGGTCGGCGGGGAGCTGTTTTTT.

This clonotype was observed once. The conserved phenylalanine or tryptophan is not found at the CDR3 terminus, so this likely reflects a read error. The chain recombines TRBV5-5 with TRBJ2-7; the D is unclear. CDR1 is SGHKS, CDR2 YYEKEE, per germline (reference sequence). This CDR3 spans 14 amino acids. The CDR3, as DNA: TGTGTCAGCAGCCACGCCGGGCAGTCCTACGAGCAGTACTCC. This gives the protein CVSSHAGQSYEQYS.

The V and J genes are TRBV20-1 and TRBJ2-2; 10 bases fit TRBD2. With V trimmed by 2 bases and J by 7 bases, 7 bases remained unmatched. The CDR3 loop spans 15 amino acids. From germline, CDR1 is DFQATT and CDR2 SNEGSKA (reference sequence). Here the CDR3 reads CSARLGTSDNGELFF. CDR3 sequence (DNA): TGCAGTGCTAGACTTGGGACTAGCGACAACGGGGAGCTGTTTTTT.

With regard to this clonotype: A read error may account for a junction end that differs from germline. The CDR3: CANSLDGGRNTEAFF. CDR3 sequence (DNA): TGTGCCAACAGCCTTGATGGGGGGAGGAACACTGAAGCTTTCTTT. The rearrangement joins TRBV5-4 to TRBJ1-1; a weak D match, TRBD1 (5 bases). The CDR3 runs 15 residues. Germline V gives CDR1 SGHNT, CDR2 YYREEE (reference sequence).

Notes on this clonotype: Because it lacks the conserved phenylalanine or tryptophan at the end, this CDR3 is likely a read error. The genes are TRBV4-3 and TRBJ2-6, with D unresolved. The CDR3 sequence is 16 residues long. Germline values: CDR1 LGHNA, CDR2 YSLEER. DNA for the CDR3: TGCGCCAGCATCCAAGAGGCGGTGTCTCGGGCCAACGTCCTGACTTCC. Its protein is CASIQEAVSRANVLTS.

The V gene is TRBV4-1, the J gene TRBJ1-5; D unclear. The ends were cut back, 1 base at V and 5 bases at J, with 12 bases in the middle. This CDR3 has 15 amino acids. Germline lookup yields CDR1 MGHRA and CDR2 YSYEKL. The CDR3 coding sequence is TGCGCCAGCAGCCAAGTTCTTAAGGGAGATCAGCCCCAGCATTTT. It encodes CASSQVLKGDQPQHF.

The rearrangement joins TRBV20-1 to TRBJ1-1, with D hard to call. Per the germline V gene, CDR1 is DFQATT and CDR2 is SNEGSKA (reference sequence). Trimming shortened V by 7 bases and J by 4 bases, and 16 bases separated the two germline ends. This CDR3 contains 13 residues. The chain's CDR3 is CSVLEVMSTEAFF. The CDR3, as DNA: TGCAGTGTCTTAGAGGTCATGAGCACTGAAGCTTTCTTT.

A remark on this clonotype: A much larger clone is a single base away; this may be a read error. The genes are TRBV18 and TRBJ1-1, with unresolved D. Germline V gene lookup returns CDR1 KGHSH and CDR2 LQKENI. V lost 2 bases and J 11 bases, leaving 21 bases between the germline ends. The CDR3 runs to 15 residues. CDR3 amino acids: CASSPTLMGTSYAFF. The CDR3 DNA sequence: TGTGCCAGCTCACCAACCCTCATGGGTACCAGCTACGCTTTCTTT.

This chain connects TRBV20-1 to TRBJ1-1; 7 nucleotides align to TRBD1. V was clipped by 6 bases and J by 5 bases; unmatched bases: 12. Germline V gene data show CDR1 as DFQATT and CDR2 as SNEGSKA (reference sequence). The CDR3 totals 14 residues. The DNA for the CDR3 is TGCAGTGCCGCCGAGGGGGGACAGAAGACTGAAGCTTTCTTT. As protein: CSAAEGGQKTEAFF.

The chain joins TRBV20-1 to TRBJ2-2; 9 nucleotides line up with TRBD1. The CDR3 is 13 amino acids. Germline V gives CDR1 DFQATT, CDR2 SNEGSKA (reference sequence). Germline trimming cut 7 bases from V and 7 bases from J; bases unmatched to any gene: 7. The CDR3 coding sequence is TGCAGTGTTAGGACAGGGGCCGTCGGGGAGCTGTTTTTT. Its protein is CSVRTGAVGELFF.

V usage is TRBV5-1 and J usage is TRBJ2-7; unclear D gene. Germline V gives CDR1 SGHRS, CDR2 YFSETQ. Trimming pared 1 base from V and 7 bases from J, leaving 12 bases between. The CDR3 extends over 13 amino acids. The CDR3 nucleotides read TGCGCCAGCAGCTTGATTTATCCGGAGGAGCAGTACTTC. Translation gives CASSLIYPEEQYF.

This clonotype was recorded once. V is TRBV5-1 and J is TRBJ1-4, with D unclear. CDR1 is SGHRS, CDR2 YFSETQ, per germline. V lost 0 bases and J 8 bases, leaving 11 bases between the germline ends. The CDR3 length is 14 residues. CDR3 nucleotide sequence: TGCGCCAGCAGCTTGGGCGGTAATTTAGAAAAACTGTTTTTT. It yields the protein CASSLGGNLEKLFF.

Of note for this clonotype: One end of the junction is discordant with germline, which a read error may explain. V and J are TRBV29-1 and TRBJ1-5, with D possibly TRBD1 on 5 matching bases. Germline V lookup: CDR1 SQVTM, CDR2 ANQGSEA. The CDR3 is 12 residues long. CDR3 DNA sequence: TGCAGCGCCACAGTGGGGGTTCAGCCCCATCATTTT. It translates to CSATVGVQPHHF. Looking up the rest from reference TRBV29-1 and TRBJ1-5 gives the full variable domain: SAVISQKPSRDICQRGTSLTIQCQVDSQVTMMFWYRQQPGQSLTLIATANQGSEATYESGFVIDKFPISRPNLTFSTLTVSNMSPEDSSIYLCSATVGVQPHHFGDGTRLSIL.

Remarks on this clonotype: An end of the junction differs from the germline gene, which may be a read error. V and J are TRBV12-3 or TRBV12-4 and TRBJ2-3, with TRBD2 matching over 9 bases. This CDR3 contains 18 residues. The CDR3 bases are TGTGCCAGCAGTCCGCCTAGTTGGCGGGGGGGATTCACAGATATGCAGTATTTT. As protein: CASSPPSWRGGFTDMQYF.

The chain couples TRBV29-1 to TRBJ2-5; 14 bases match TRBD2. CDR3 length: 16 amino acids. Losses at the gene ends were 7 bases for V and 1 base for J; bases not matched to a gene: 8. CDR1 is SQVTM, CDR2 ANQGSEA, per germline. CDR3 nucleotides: TGCAGCGCTGCCGGGACTAGCGGGGGCTCCCAAGAGACCCAGTACTTC. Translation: CSAAGTSGGSQETQYF.

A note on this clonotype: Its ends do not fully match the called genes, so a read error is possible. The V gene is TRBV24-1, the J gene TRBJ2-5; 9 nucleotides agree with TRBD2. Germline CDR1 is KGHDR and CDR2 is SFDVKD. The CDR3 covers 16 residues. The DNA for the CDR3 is TGCACCACCAGCCCTAGGACTAGCGCAATAGAGAGGACCCAGTACTTC. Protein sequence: CTTSPRTSAIERTQYF.

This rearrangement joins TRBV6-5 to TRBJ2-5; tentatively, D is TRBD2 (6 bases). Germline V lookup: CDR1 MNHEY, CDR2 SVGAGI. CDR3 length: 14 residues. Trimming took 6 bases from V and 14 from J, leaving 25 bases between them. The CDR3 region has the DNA TGTGCCAGCAGCCGCCGGGGGTTCCAAGAGACCCGATACTTC. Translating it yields CASSRRGFQETRYF.

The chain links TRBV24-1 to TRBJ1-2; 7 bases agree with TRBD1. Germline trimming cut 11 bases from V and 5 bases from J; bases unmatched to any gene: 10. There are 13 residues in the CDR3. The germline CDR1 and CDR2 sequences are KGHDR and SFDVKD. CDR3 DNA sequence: TGTGCCAGTAGAGGTACAGGGGAGTATGGCTACACCTTC. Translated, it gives CASRGTGEYGYTF.

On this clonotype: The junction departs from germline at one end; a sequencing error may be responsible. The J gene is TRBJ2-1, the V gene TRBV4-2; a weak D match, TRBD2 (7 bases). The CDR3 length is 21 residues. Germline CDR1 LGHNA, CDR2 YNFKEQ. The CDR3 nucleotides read TGTGCCAGCAGCCTTCTCCGATCACGCGGGGGCCTCCGGGGGAGGAACAATGAGCAATTCTTC. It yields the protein CASSLLRSRGGLRGRNNEQFF.

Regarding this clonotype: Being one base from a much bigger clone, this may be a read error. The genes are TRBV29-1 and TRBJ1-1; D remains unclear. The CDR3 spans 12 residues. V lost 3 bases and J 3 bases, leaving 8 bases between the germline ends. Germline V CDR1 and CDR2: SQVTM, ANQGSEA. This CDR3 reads CSVEVDDTEAFF. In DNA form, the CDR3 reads TGCAGCGTTGAGGTCGACGACACTGAAGCTTTCTTT.

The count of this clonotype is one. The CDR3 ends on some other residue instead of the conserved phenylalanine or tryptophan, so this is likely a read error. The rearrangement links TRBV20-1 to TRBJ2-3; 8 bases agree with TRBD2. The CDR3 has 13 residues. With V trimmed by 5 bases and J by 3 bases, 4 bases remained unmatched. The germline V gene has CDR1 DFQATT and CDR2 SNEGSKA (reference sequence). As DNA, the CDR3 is TGCAGTGCTGAAGCGGGAGAGACAGATACGCAGTATTAT. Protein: CSAEAGETDTQYY.

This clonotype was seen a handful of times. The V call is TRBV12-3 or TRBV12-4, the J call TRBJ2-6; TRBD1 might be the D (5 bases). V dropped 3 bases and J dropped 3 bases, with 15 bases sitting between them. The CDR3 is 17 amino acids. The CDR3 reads CASSLLESQGGANVLTF. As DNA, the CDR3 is TGTGCCAGCAGTTTGTTGGAATCCCAGGGTGGGGCCAACGTCCTGACTTTC.

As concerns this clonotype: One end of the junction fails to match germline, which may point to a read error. Here the CDR3 DNA reads TGCTCCAGCAGCCAAGAGGTTTTCCGTCAGGGCTCGGACGGTTACACCTTC. This gives the protein CSSSQEVFRQGSDGYTF. V gene TRBV4-3 combines with J gene TRBJ1-2, with D perhaps TRBD1 (5 bases). CDR3 size: 17 residues. Germline assignment: CDR1 LGHNA and CDR2 YSLEER.

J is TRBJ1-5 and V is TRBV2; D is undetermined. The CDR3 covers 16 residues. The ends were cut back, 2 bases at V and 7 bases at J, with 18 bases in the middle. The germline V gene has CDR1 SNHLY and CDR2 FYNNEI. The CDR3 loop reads CASSEWSGETCQPQHF. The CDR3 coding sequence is TGTGCCAGCAGTGAATGGTCTGGGGAAACGTGCCAGCCCCAGCATTTT.

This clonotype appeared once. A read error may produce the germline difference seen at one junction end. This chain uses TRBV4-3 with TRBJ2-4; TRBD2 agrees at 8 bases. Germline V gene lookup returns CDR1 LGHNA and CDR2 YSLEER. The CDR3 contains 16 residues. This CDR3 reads CASSQEPSGSVNNQYF. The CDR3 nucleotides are TGCGCCAGCAGCCAAGAACCAAGCGGGAGCGTAAACAATCAGTACTTC.

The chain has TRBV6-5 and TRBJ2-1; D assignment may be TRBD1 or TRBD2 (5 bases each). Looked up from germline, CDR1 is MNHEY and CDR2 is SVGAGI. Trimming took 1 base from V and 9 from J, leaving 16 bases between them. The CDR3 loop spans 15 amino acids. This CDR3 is CASSYFPEQDCEQFF. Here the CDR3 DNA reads TGTGCCAGCAGTTACTTTCCGGAACAGGACTGTGAGCAGTTCTTC.